The entry below describes one T cell receptor beta chain. For each CDR3 protein, TCRdb gives one entry from its re-call of the 5' RACE reads, without DNA. This sample contains 200,000 to 300,000 distinct CDR3 sequences. This entry is derived from a study of T cells expressing NK-cell markers. The overall study: Sorted T-cell subsets CD3+CD56+NKG2C+, CD3+CD56+NKG2C- and CD3+CD56-NKG2C+ were TCR beta-sequenced.

The TCR was taken from a woman between 18 and 69 years old in good health. The specimen sequenced was blood T cells: a sorted CD56 or NKG2C T cell subset, CD4+ or CD8+ T cells, or bulk PBMC T cells (not recorded which).

CDR3 residues: CASGKTSGNNEQFF. This rearrangement joins TRBV12-3 or TRBV12-4 to TRBJ2-1; the D gene TCRdb calls, TRBD2, cannot be checked with no DNA. This CDR3 spans 14 amino acids.